This TCR beta chain was documented in a study of Tregs in tolerant kidney transplant recipients. Assay used: immunoSEQ multiplex PCR; TCRdb lists only in-frame clones, some missing. The sample records tens of thousands of clones, 75% to 95% being singletons. CDR1 and CDR2 (germline): KGHSH, LQKENI. J lost 8 bases, V lost 3 bases, and 7 bases had no gene match. The length of the CDR3 is 15 residues. Sequenced sample: Tregs from blood. This chain links TRBV18 with TRBJ1-4, with TRBD1 matching over 9 bases. This TCR came from a human donor in good health. The CDR3 nucleotides are TGTGCCAGCTCACCGACTAACGGACAGGGGGAAAAACTGTTTTTT. As protein: CASSPTNGQGEKLFF.